This T cell receptor beta chain was profiled in a study of OX40 agonist ivuxolimab in advanced cancers. Concerning this clone itself: Its specificity is unknown.

At cycle 4 day 1, cycle 7 day 1, and baseline, blood was sampled. Assay: immunoSEQ multiplex PCR; the TCRdb copy retains only in-frame clones and omits some. The repertoire includes 60,000 or so clones, roughly 84% of them detected once, and around 25% sits in the top ten. Findings and limits, study-wide: Both CD4+ and CD8+ T cell populations in blood had undergone clonal expansion by week 6 at 0.1 to 3.0 mg/kg. Among T cells, CD8+ cells averaged more expanded clones than CD4+ cells. The specificity for antigen of the expanded peripheral T cells was not determined.

The CDR3 has 14 residues. The junction had 9 bases not matched to a gene; V was cut back by 4 bases and J by 9 bases. The V gene's germline CDR1 is MNHNS and CDR2 SASEGT. The J gene is TRBJ2-7, the V gene TRBV6-1; 10 bases are shared with TRBD2. Source: CD4+ or CD8+ T cells sorted from blood, taken in a trial of the OX40 agonist ivuxolimab. The receptor was isolated from an adult with an advanced solid tumor such as melanoma, head and neck, liver or kidney cancer. CDR3 nucleotide sequence: TGTGCCAGCAGTGCGTGGACTAGCGGCCTCGGGCAGTACTTC. Amino acids: CASSAWTSGLGQYF.